Each of the 23 T cell receptor beta chains below was sequenced from the same sample in a study of T-cell memory formation after mild COVID-19 (dated by TCRdb to the early 2020s). The method was 5' RACE. Sequenced on an Illumina NovaSeq 6000. TCRdb reprocessed the public reads (quality trimming at Q25 with fastp, clone calling with MiXCR) and kept in-frame beta chains. CDR3 protein sequences are deduplicated, and each keeps its most common genes and DNA. The sample profile shows roughly 200,000 distinct CDR3 sequences; around 20% of them were found once. Roughly 2.4% of the sample goes to the ten largest clones. Material: PBMCs or a T cell subset sorted from them (not recorded which). The receptors stem from an adult woman who had mild COVID-19 (a few samples of this study predate the infection). The sample titles of this study are shuffled in the database, so cell type and time point are left out; the donor was told from shared clones.

This clonotype was seen only a few times. This rearrangement joins TRBV20-1 to TRBJ2-3; 7 bases are a match to TRBD1. Germline V gene data show CDR1 as DFQATT and CDR2 as SNEGSKA (reference sequence). This CDR3 has 16 amino acids. With V trimmed by 1 base and J by 3 bases, 10 bases remained unmatched. The CDR3 sequence is CSARGLAGGFTDTQYF. In nucleotides, the CDR3 is TGCAGTGCTAGAGGTTTGGCAGGGGGTTTTACAGATACGCAGTATTTT.

This clonotype was picked up a small number of times. The V and J genes are TRBV12-3 or TRBV12-4 and TRBJ2-2, with D perhaps TRBD1 or TRBD2 (5 bases each). The CDR3 spans 15 residues. V dropped 5 bases and J dropped 6 bases, with 16 bases sitting between them. The CDR3 sequence: CASSEHGGLAGELFF. As DNA, the CDR3 is TGTGCCAGCAGTGAGCATGGGGGTTTGGCCGGGGAGCTGTTTTTT.

This clonotype came up a few times. V usage is TRBV6-5 and J usage is TRBJ2-1; unclear D gene. From germline, CDR1 is MNHEY and CDR2 SVGAGI. CDR3 length: 13 residues. The V end lost 5 bases, the J end lost 6 bases, and 11 bases lay between the germline ends. CDR3 amino acids: CASSQTIANEQFF. In DNA form, the CDR3 reads TGTGCCAGCAGTCAAACGATAGCCAATGAGCAGTTCTTC.

This clonotype was detected a few times. This chain links TRBV5-1 with TRBJ2-1; 8 bases align to TRBD1. Unmatched junction bases numbered 8, after V lost 4 bases and J lost 8 bases. Germline V CDR1 and CDR2: SGHRS, YFSETQ. The CDR3 loop spans 14 amino acids. In DNA form, the CDR3 reads TGCGCCAGCAGCACCGGACAGGGCAGGCATGAGCAGTTCTTC. It specifies CASSTGQGRHEQFF.

The chain is built from TRBV2 and TRBJ2-5, with a possible D match to TRBD2 (5 bases). V was shortened by 3 bases and J by 5 bases, with 10 bases between the two germline ends. This CDR3 has 13 residues. CDR1 and CDR2 from the germline V gene are SNHLY and FYNNEI. CDR3 sequence reads: CASSDRRLETQYF. DNA of the CDR3: TGTGCCAGCAGTGACAGGAGGCTGGAGACCCAGTACTTC.

There are a few counts of this clonotype. The gene calls are TRBV6-1 and TRBJ1-2; D is possibly TRBD1 (5 bases). From germline, CDR1 is MNHNS and CDR2 SASEGT. The CDR3 has 13 amino acids. V was clipped by 6 bases and J by 6 bases, with 14 bases between them. Here the CDR3 reads CASRGEGRDGYTF. CDR3 bases: TGTGCCAGCAGAGGAGAGGGGCGGGATGGCTACACCTTC.

V and J are TRBV6-2 or TRBV6-3 and TRBJ1-2, with D possibly TRBD1 on 5 matching bases. The germline V and J ends were trimmed by 10 bases and 9 bases, with 27 bases remaining between them. The CDR3 has 15 amino acids. Germline CDR1 and CDR2: MNHEY and SVGEGT. The CDR3 loop reads CATIEETVGLWRYTF. The CDR3 region has the DNA TGTGCCACAATCGAGGAGACAGTGGGCCTATGGCGCTACACCTTC.

The V gene is TRBV12-3 or TRBV12-4, the J gene TRBJ1-1, with no clear D. V was clipped by 6 bases and J by 5 bases, with 13 bases between them. The CDR3 has 13 amino acids. This CDR3 reads CASSPRPGTEAFF. DNA of the CDR3: TGTGCCAGCAGCCCCCGCCCTGGGACTGAAGCTTTCTTT.

CDR3 sequence: CASSITGAVREQYF. CDR3 bases: TGCGCCAGCAGCATTACAGGAGCAGTTCGCGAGCAGTACTTC. The chain is built from TRBV5-1 and TRBJ2-7, with D perhaps matching TRBD1 (5 bases). With 4 bases removed from V and 6 bases from J, the gap between germline ends came to 17 bases. This CDR3 comprises 14 residues. Germline V gene data show CDR1 as SGHRS and CDR2 as YFSETQ.

This clonotype was detected only a few times. The chain employs TRBV6-5 and TRBJ1-3; no clear D. There are 14 residues in the CDR3. Per the germline V gene, CDR1 is MNHEY and CDR2 is SVGAGI. Trimming took 2 bases from V and 4 from J, leaving 9 bases between them. The CDR3 region is CASSYMAGGNTIYF. The CDR3 DNA is TGTGCCAGCAGTTACATGGCCGGCGGAAACACCATATATTTT.

The V call is TRBV5-1, the J call TRBJ1-3, with D tentatively TRBD1 (5 bases). Germline-derived CDR1 and CDR2 are SGHRS and YFSETQ. Trimming took 1 base from V and 0 from J, leaving 8 bases between them. CDR3 length: 15 residues. CDR3 sequence (DNA): TGCGCCAGCAGCTTGCAGGGCAGCTCTGGAAACACCATATATTTT. This gives the protein CASSLQGSSGNTIYF.

This chain joins TRBV20-1 and TRBJ1-5; D may be TRBD1 (5 bases). The CDR3 totals 14 residues. Germline CDR1 DFQATT, CDR2 SNEGSKA (reference sequence). V was pared by 6 bases and J by 0 bases, with 12 bases between. The CDR3 DNA is TGCAGTGCCATCCCGGGGCATAGCAATCAGCCCCAGCATTTT. It translates to CSAIPGHSNQPQHF.

The J gene is TRBJ1-2, the V gene TRBV18; the D is unclear. Germline V gives CDR1 KGHSH, CDR2 LQKENI. V was pared by 2 bases and J by 0 bases, with 10 bases between. This CDR3 comprises 15 residues. The CDR3 is CASSPAAVTNYGYTF. CDR3 sequence (DNA): TGTGCCAGCTCACCAGCGGCGGTGACTAACTATGGCTACACCTTC. Using reference TRBV18 and TRBJ1-2 for the parts outside the CDR3, the full variable domain is NAGVMQNPRHLVRRRGQEARLRCSPMKGHSHVYWYRQLPEEGLKFMVYLQKENIIDESGMPKERFSAEFPKEGPSILRIQQVVRGDSAAYFCASSPAAVTNYGYTFGSGTRLTVV.

This clonotype was detected only a few times. V gene TRBV7-6 combines with J gene TRBJ2-5; maybe TRBD1 (6 bases). Germline CDR1 SGHVS, CDR2 FNYEAQ. V was trimmed by 0 bases and J by 5 bases, leaving 10 bases between them. The CDR3 runs to 14 residues. Here the CDR3 DNA reads TGTGCCAGCAGCTTAGCACAGGGTTGGGAGACCCAGTACTTC. Translated, it gives CASSLAQGWETQYF.

This clonotype was counted a few times. The chain joins TRBV20-1 to TRBJ1-2; maybe TRBD1 (6 bases). V lost 4 bases to trimming and J lost 2 bases, with 14 bases between them. The CDR3 loop spans 14 amino acids. Germline V gene data show CDR1 as DFQATT and CDR2 as SNEGSKA (reference sequence). As DNA, the CDR3 is TGCAGTGCTACAAGGAGGGACAACAACTATGGCTACACCTTC. Translating it yields CSATRRDNNYGYTF.

This clonotype was seen ten or more times. This chain links TRBV5-1 with TRBJ2-3; perhaps TRBD2 as D (5 bases). This CDR3 has 12 amino acids. Germline lookup yields CDR1 SGHRS and CDR2 YFSETQ. The ends were cut back, 4 bases at V and 2 bases at J, with 5 bases in the middle. DNA for the CDR3: TGCGCCAGCAGCCGGGACACAGATACGCAGTATTTT. Translating gives CASSRDTDTQYF. The full variable domain, rest sourced from reference TRBV5-1 and TRBJ2-3, is KAGVTQTPRYLIKTRGQQVTLSCSPISGHRSVSWYQQTPGQGLQFLFEYFSETQRNKGNFPGRFSGRQFSNSRSEMNVSTLELGDSALYLCASSRDTDTQYFGPGTRLTVL.

The gene calls are TRBV7-9 and TRBJ1-2; D call uncertain. V lost 4 bases to trimming and J lost 4 bases, with 13 bases between them. The CDR3 is 14 amino acids. Germline CDR1 is SEHNR and CDR2 is FQNEAQ (reference sequence). CDR3 loop: CASSSQAPGYGYTF. CDR3 DNA sequence: TGTGCCAGCAGCTCGCAGGCCCCCGGCTATGGCTACACCTTC.

The chain recombines TRBV7-2 with TRBJ2-4; TRBD2 aligns across 9 bases. The CDR3 runs 16 residues. V was clipped by 2 bases and J by 7 bases; unmatched bases: 9. CDR1 and CDR2 (germline): SGHTA, FQGNSA. For the CDR3, the DNA is TGTGCCAGCAGCTTATACGGACCAGCGGGGGGTAACATTCAGTACTTC. Translation gives CASSLYGPAGGNIQYF.

This chain uses TRBV2 with TRBJ2-5, with 9 positions matching TRBD2. With V trimmed by 1 base and J by 5 bases, 8 bases remained unmatched. The germline CDR1 and CDR2 sequences are SNHLY and FYNNEI. This CDR3 region has 16 residues. CDR3: CASSEGLAGYLETQYF. Written as DNA, the CDR3 is TGTGCCAGCAGTGAAGGTCTAGCGGGGTATCTGGAGACCCAGTACTTC.

The chain has TRBV6-6 and TRBJ1-3; a possible D gene is TRBD1 (6 bases). CDR3 size: 15 residues. Trimming took off 6 bases at V and 4 bases at J, with 16 bases between the two ends. Germline CDR1 reads MNHNY; CDR2 reads SVGAGI (reference sequence). CDR3 sequence (DNA): TGTGCCAGCAGCCGACAGGCCGCCCCGGGAAACACCATATATTTT. Amino acid sequence: CASSRQAAPGNTIYF.

This clonotype came up a few times. The gene calls are TRBV23-1 and TRBJ2-5, with 7 bases lining up with TRBD2. TRBV23-1 is filed as an ORF, its function uncertain. V shed 0 bases, J shed 4 bases, and the junction held 8 bases outside the gene matches. This CDR3 region has 16 residues. In nucleotides, the CDR3 is TGCGCCAGCAGTCAATCCTCGCCAGGGAGGGGAGAGACCCAGTACTTC. Translation gives CASSQSSPGRGETQYF.

This chain joins TRBV19 and TRBJ1-2, with D hard to call. The germline V gene encodes CDR1 LNHDA and CDR2 SQIVND (reference sequence). CDR3 length: 14 residues. V gave up 5 bases and J gave up 4 bases, with 14 bases separating them. The CDR3 coding sequence is TGTGCCAGTAGTGCAAGAGGGCCCCCCTATGGCTACACCTTC. As protein: CASSARGPPYGYTF.

This clonotype came up a few times. The genes are TRBV4-1 and TRBJ1-2; D is ambiguous. The germline CDR1 and CDR2 sequences are MGHRA and YSYEKL. Trimming cost V 1 base and J 8 bases, with 17 bases left between them. The CDR3 is 15 amino acids. The CDR3 sequence is CASSQGRNGPGGYTF. DNA for the CDR3: TGCGCCAGCAGCCAAGGGAGGAACGGCCCGGGGGGCTACACCTTC.